This TCR beta chain appears in the sequencing data of a study of PD-1 blockade in classical Hodgkin lymphoma. Whole-study findings and limits: Newly diagnosed and completely responding patients shared comparable baseline diversity. Reported baseline diversity: healthy donors highest, relapsed/refractory patients lowest. Exclusion removed patients who began nivolumab under 1 year after ASCT. In CD4+ cells, TCR diversity went up significantly by C4D1, but in CD8+ cells it did not.

Every single patient, without exception, relapsed after autologous stem cell transplantation, and brentuximab vedotin exposure varied. Repertoires were generated with immunoSEQ multiplex PCR, while TCRdb's copy carries only in-frame clones and drops some. The sample shows 40,000 to 50,000 clones, about 88% of them seen only once. Per the germline V gene, CDR1 is SGHVS and CDR2 is FNYEAQ. Deletions cut 1 base from V and 7 bases from J, with 10 bases between. This CDR3 has 14 amino acids. This clone was found a few times. As yet, its antigen is unknown. The sample here was peripheral blood mononuclear cells (PBMCs), taken before the second cycle of nivolumab. The TCR was taken from a human donor with classical Hodgkin lymphoma. This chain uses TRBV7-6 with TRBJ1-4; weak D call: TRBD1 (5 bases). CDR3 in DNA: TGTGCCAGCAGCTTAGACCAGGGAGTTGAAAAACTGTTTTTT. This sequence encodes CASSLDQGVEKLFF.